This is a list of T cell receptor beta chains from one sample in a study of technical replicates of blood from a handful of donors. The method was immunoSEQ multiplex PCR; TCRdb's version includes in-frame clones alone and lacks a portion of them. The sample records fewer than 90,000 clones, 90% to 95% being singletons. Specimen: T cells isolated from PBMCs. The receptors were gathered from a human donor in good health. Each CDR3 is given with its conserved first and last residue. D genes are given only for firm matches. Clone size is not always given. Where it is, it says once, few, many or a class for expanded clones.

v_call,clone_size,d_call,j_call,cdr3_aa,cdr3_nt
TRBV19,NA,NA,TRBJ2-1,CASSGVSADNEQFF,TGTGCCAGTAGTGGAGTTAGCGCGGATAATGAGCAGTTCTTC
TRBV29-1,NA,TRBD1,TRBJ2-7,CSARTGGGYEQYF,TGCAGCGCACGGACAGGGGGCGGCTACGAGCAGTACTTC
TRBV2,NA,NA,TRBJ2-5,CASAKGDLLSETQYF,TGTGCCAGCGCAAAAGGGGATTTACTCTCAGAGACCCAGTACTTC
TRBV5-6,NA,TRBD1,TRBJ1-2,CASSSGTGGAYYGYTF,TGTGCCAGCAGCTCCGGGACAGGGGGAGCATATTATGGCTACACCTTC
TRBV19,NA,NA,TRBJ1-2,CASSMFSDYGYTF,TGTGCCAGTAGTATGTTTTCGGACTATGGCTACACCTTC
TRBV5-4,NA,NA,TRBJ1-2,CASSVQQGPRGYTF,TGTGCCAGCAGCGTACAACAGGGCCCCCGAGGCTACACCTTC
TRBV4-2,NA,NA,TRBJ2-1,CASSHGGDYNEQFF,TGTGCCAGCAGCCATGGCGGAGACTACAATGAGCAGTTCTTC
TRBV4-2,NA,TRBD2,TRBJ2-1,CASSQGLAVSYNEQFF,TGTGCCAGCAGCCAAGGACTAGCGGTTTCCTACAATGAGCAGTTCTTC
TRBV11-2,NA,TRBD2,TRBJ2-3,CASSPGLAGFTDTQYF,TGTGCCAGCAGCCCTGGACTAGCGGGGTTCACAGATACGCAGTATTTT
TRBV11-2,NA,TRBD2,TRBJ2-2,CASRPGLGAGELFF,TGTGCCAGCAGACCAGGACTAGGGGCCGGGGAGCTGTTTTTT
TRBV7-9,NA,TRBD1,TRBJ2-3,CASSLLGQNTDTQYF,TGTGCCAGCAGCTTATTGGGACAGAACACAGATACGCAGTATTTT
TRBV29-1,NA,NA,TRBJ1-3,CSVESSGNTIYF,TGCAGCGTGGAGAGCTCTGGAAACACCATATATTTT
TRBV11-2,NA,TRBD1,TRBJ2-1,CASSHYRDRGSYNEQFF,TGTGCCAGCAGTCACTACCGGGACAGGGGGTCCTACAATGAGCAGTTCTTC
TRBV10-1,NA,TRBD2,TRBJ2-7,CASSESKLAGTDEQYF,TGCGCCAGCAGTGAGTCGAAGTTAGCGGGAACCGACGAGCAGTACTTC
TRBV29-1,NA,NA,TRBJ1-1,CSVEVNRNEAFF,TGCAGCGTTGAAGTCAACAGGAACGAAGCTTTCTTT
TRBV19,NA,NA,TRBJ1-3,CASTSSAAGSGNTIYF,TGTGCCAGTACCTCCTCCGCGGCGGGCTCTGGAAACACCATATATTTT
TRBV30,NA,TRBD1,TRBJ1-3,CAWSRTGTGRRNTIYF,TGTGCCTGGAGTCGTACCGGGACAGGGAGGAGAAACACCATATATTTT
TRBV2,once,TRBD2,TRBJ2-7,CASSGGTSGYYEQYF,TGTGCCAGCAGCGGCGGGACTAGCGGATACTACGAGCAGTACTTC
TRBV4-1,NA,NA,TRBJ1-5,CASSQDRDTGLSNQPQHF,TGCGCCAGCAGCCAAGACCGGGACACAGGCCTTAGCAATCAGCCCCAGCATTTT
TRBV7-3,NA,NA,TRBJ1-1,CASSPSKTDTEAFF,TGTGCCAGCAGCCCAAGTAAAACAGACACTGAAGCTTTCTTT
TRBV29-1,NA,TRBD2,TRBJ2-1,CSVDGGSGRLANEQFF,TGCAGCGTTGATGGGGGTAGCGGGAGGTTGGCAAATGAGCAGTTCTTC
TRBV6-1,NA,TRBD2,TRBJ2-7,CASSDWGLAGVGEQYF,TGTGCCAGCAGTGATTGGGGGCTAGCGGGAGTCGGCGAGCAGTACTTC
TRBV5-1,NA,NA,TRBJ2-7,CASSIRDTGYEQYF,TGCGCCAGCAGCATCCGGGACACAGGCTACGAGCAGTACTTC
TRBV28,NA,TRBD2,TRBJ2-3,CASSPTGLAELVDTQYF,TGTGCCAGCAGCCCGACTGGACTAGCTGAACTTGTGGATACGCAGTATTTT
TRBV7-9,NA,NA,TRBJ2-1,CASSPRGGDEQFF,TGTGCCAGCAGCCCAAGAGGGGGTGATGAGCAGTTCTTC
TRBV28,NA,TRBD2,TRBJ2-1,CASSQFISQRGYNEQFF,TGTGCCAGCAGCCAGTTTATATCCCAGCGGGGCTACAATGAGCAGTTCTTC
TRBV6-1,NA,TRBD2,TRBJ2-3,CASTERWAGVGTDTQYF,TGTGCCAGCACTGAACGGTGGGCGGGAGTAGGGACAGATACGCAGTATTTT